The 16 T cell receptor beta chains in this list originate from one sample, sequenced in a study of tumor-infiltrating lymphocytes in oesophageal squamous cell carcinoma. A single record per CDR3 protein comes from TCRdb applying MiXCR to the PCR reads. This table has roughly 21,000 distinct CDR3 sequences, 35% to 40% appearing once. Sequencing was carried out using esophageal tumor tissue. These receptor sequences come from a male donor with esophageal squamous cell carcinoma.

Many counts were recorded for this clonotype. CDR3 nucleotides: TGTGCCAGCAGTTTAGCTAGCAGCAAGCTCTATGGCTACACCTTC. It codes for CASSLASSKLYGYTF. The chain is built from TRBV12-3 or TRBV12-4 and TRBJ1-2; no clear D gene. V gave up 0 bases and J gave up 4 bases, with 12 bases separating them. The CDR3 runs 15 residues.

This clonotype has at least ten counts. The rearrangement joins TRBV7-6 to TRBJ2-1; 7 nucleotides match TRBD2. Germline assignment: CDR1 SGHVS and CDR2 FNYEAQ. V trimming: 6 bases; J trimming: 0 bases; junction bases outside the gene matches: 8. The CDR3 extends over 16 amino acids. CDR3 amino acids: CASSSTSESSYNEQFF. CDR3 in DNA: TGTGCCAGCAGTTCCACTAGCGAAAGCTCCTACAATGAGCAGTTCTTC.

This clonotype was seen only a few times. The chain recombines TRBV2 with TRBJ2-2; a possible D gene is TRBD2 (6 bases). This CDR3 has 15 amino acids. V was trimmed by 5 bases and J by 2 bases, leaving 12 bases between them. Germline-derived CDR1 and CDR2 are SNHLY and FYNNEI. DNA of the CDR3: TGTGCCAGCAGTAGAGAGGGACTTAACACCGGGGAGCTGTTTTTT. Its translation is CASSREGLNTGELFF.

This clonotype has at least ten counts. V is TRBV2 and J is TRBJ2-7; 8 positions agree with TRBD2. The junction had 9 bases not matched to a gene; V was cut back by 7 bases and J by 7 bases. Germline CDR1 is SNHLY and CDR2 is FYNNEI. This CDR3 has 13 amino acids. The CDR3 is CASKQRELDEQYF. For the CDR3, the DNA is TGTGCCAGCAAACAGCGGGAGTTAGATGAGCAGTACTTC.

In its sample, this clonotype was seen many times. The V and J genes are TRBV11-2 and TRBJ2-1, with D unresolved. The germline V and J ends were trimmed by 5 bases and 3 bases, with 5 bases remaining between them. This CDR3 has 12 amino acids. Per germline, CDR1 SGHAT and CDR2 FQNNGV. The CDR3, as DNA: TGTGCCAGCAGCCGAAACTACAATGAGCAGTTCTTC. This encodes CASSRNYNEQFF.

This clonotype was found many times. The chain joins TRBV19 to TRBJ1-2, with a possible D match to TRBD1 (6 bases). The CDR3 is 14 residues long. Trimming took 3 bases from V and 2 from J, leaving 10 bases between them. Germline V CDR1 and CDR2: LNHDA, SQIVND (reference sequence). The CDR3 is CASSIMGANYGYTF. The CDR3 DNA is TGTGCCAGTAGTATCATGGGGGCGAACTATGGCTACACCTTC.

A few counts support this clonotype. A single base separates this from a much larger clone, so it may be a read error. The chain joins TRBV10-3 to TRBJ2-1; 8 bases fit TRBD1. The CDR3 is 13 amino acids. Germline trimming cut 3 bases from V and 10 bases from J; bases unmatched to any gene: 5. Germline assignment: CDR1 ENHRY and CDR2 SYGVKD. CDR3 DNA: TGTGCCATCAGTGAAAGGACAGGGCTCGAGCAGTTCTTC. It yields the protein CAISERTGLEQFF.

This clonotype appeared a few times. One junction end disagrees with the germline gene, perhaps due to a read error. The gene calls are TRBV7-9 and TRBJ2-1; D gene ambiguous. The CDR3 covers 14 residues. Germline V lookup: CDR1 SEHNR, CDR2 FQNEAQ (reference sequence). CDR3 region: CASSLGALNSPLHF. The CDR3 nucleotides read TGTGCCAGCAGCTTAGGGGCGCTGAATTCACCCCTCCACTTC.

CDR3 DNA sequence: TGTGCCAGCAGCTACCTGACTAGCGGGAAGGGGGAGCTGTTTTTT. It encodes CASSYLTSGKGELFF. This chain joins TRBV7-8 and TRBJ2-2; 11 positions agree with TRBD2. Germline V CDR1 and CDR2: SGHVS, FQNEAQ. The junction had 6 bases not matched to a gene; V was cut back by 4 bases and J by 8 bases. This CDR3 is 15 amino acids long.

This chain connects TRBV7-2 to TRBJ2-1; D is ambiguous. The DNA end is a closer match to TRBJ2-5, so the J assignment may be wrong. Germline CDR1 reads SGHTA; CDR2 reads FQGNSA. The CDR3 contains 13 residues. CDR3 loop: CASSLSWDETQYF. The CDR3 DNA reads TGTGCCAGCAGCTTATCTTGGGATGAGACCCAGTACTTC.

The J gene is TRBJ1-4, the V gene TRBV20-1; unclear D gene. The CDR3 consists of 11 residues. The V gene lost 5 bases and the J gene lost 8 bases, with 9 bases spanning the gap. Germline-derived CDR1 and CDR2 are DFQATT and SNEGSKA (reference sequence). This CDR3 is CSAEDREKLFF. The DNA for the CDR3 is TGCAGTGCTGAGGATCGAGAAAAACTGTTTTTT.

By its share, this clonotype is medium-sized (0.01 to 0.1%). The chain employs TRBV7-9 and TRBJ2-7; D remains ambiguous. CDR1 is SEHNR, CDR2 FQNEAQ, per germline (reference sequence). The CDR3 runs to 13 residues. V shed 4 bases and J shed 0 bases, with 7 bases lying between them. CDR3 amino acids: CASSSMSSYEQYF. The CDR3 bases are TGTGCCAGCAGCTCGATGTCCTCCTACGAGCAGTACTTC.

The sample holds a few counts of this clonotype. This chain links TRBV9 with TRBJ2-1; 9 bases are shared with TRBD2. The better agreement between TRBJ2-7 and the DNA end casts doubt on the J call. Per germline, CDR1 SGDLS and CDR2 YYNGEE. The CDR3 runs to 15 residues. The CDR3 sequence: CASSVGSGSGYEQYF. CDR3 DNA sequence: TGTGCCAGCAGCGTAGGTAGCGGGAGCGGCTACGAGCAGTACTTC.

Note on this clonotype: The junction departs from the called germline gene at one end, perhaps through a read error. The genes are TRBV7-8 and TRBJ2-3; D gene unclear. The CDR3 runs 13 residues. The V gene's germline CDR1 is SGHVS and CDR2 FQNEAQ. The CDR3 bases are TGTGCCAGCAGCTTAGGGTTCGATTCACCCCTCCACTTC. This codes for CASSLGFDSPLHF.

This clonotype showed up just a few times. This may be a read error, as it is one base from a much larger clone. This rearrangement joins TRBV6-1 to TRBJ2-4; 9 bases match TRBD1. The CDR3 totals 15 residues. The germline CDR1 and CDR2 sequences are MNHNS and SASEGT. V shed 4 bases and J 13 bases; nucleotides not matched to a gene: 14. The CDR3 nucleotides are TGTGCCAGCAGTGTATGGGACAGGGCCATACTCAAGCAGTACTTC. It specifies CASSVWDRAILKQYF.

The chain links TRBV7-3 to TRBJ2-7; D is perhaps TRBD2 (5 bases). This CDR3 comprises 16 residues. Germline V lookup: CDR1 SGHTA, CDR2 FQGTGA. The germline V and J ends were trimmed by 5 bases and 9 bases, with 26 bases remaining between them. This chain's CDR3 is CASSPGRMSGTDTQYF. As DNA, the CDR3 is TGTGCCAGCAGCCCCGGGCGTATGAGCGGCACAGATACGCAGTACTTC.